This entry features one TCR beta chain sequence. Its antigen specificity is not known. Base qualities are not provided; no much larger clone lies one nucleotide away. Whole blood was collected in K2EDTA tubes by collaborating institutions according to the institutions' own protocols. For TCRbeta analysis, collaborators shipped samples in one of three forms: frozen whole blood, isolated PBMCs, or DNA extracted from either of those sample types. This entry comes from a study of blood T cell repertoires in COVID-19 (dated by TCRdb to the early 2020s). About the full investigation: Samples covering the acute and convalescent phases of COVID-19 were provided by collaborators in the United States, Italy and Spain. The prospective study material was composed of cDNA or gDNA derived from T cells, B-cell-depleted T cells, or PBMCs. Deeply sampled blood TCRbeta repertoires from subjects exposed to, actively infected with, or recovered from COVID-19 were included in the dataset. A freely available public database, intended as a resource for researchers studying the immune response to SARS-CoV-2, is where the repertoires were released. The samples were drawn from the first 160 participants of the ongoing ImmuneRACE study and from more than 1,000 subjects provided by 6 global collaborators. A de-identified subject ID, COVID-19 status, age in years and sex were almost always included in the sample metadata. Where available, HLA class I and class II types were taken from metadata supplied by the sample provider and were not determined by assay-based typing. The investigation overall reported the following: Clinical and demographic metadata were provided uncurated, with the amount varying by source and participant.

Taken from the germline V gene (reference sequence), the CDR1 and CDR2 loops are MNHEY and SMNVEV. The junction shows trimming of 5 bases on V and 2 bases on J, and the gene matches do not reach 9 bases of it. The CDR3 covers 15 residues, taking in both the cysteine and the phenylalanine. The entry retains the CDR3 DNA only, 45 bases that are in frame from base 1. The immunoSEQ Assay, a bias-controlled multiplex PCR, was used to amplify TCRbeta CDR3 regions from genomic DNA. Turning to the authors' computational methods: The number of nucleated cells in each sample was estimated by amplification of reference gene primers within the assay. To quantify the absolute abundance of each unique TCRbeta CDR3 rearrangement, sequence reads were collapsed and filtered. For each sample, productive Simpson clonality was calculated as the square root of Simpson's diversity index across productive rearrangements. In its TCRdb copy, this immuneACCESS table keeps in-frame sequences only and misses some clones. Where compared with another copy, unresolved V genes explain less than half of these, and the others have no known cause. Clone size and V and J calls were adopted from that table, with D and trimming inferred from the DNA. This sample is represented by 200,000 to 250,000 clones; about 83% of them were singletons. Less than 7.5% of the sample comes from the top ten.

Recombination linked TRBV27 to TRBJ2-7; TRBD1 agrees with 7 junctional bases. The source is a woman in her 50s with acute or convalescent COVID-19. Sequenced material: peripheral blood. The sequenced DNA is TGTGCCAGCAGTCCTAGGACAGGTTATACCTACGAGCAGTACTTC. Protein translation: CASSPRTGYTYEQYF.